This T cell receptor beta chain was observed in a study of T cells in Graves' hyperthyroidism and ophthalmopathy. As for the study in general: Peripheral blood samples were taken at initial diagnosis, prior to any treatment.

The germline V gene encodes CDR1 SQVTM and CDR2 ANQGSEA. This CDR3 has 14 residues. With 3 bases removed from V and 0 bases from J, the gap between germline ends came to 9 bases. Using RNA transcripts as the source, TCR beta CDR3 regions were amplified. A first-round RT-PCR of the TCR CDR3 used the HTBI primer set. TCRdb called the multiplex PCR reads again in MiXCR, with one record for every CDR3 protein. Among 410,000 or so distinct CDR3 sequences listed, about 14% were seen once. The specimen sequenced was blood. This chain links TRBV29-1 with TRBJ2-1, with a possible D match to TRBD2 (6 bases). The TCR comes from a man younger than 35 with Graves' ophthalmopathy. The CDR3 reads CSVEEGSSYNEQFF. As DNA, the CDR3 is TGCAGCGTTGAGGAGGGTAGCTCCTACAATGAGCAGTTCTTC.